The present T cell receptor (beta chain) was sequenced within a study of blood T cell repertoires in COVID-19. Overall study context: Samples came from the United States, Italy and Spain, spanning acute and convalescent COVID-19. Nucleic acid was either cDNA or gDNA, and it came from T cells, B-cell-depleted T cells, or PBMCs.

Authors' processing steps: Reference gene primer amplification gave nucleated cell count estimates. This table comes from immunoSEQ multiplex PCR, and its TCRdb copy is limited to in-frame clones, with some not included. The V and J calls and clone size are taken from that table; D and trimming were inferred from the DNA. The sample has a few hundred thousand clones, around 85% seen once. Germline CDR1 and CDR2: SEHNR and FQNEAQ (reference sequence). The CDR3 length is 11 residues. V dropped 4 bases and J dropped 12; count of bases not matched to a gene: 1. The V gene is TRBV7-9, the J gene TRBJ2-1; 9 bases match TRBD2. The sample taken for sequencing was peripheral blood. The receptor comes from a woman aged 45-59 years with active or convalescent COVID-19. The chain's CDR3 is CASSSGLAQFF. The CDR3 DNA is TGTGCCAGCAGCTCGGGACTAGCGCAGTTCTTC. Full variable domain (missing parts from reference TRBV7-9 and TRBJ2-1): DTGVSQNPRHKITKRGQNVTFRCDPISEHNRLYWYRQTLGQGPEFLTYFQNEAQLEKSRLLSDRFSAERPKGSFSTLEIQRTEQGDSAMYLCASSSGLAQFFGPGTRLTVL.